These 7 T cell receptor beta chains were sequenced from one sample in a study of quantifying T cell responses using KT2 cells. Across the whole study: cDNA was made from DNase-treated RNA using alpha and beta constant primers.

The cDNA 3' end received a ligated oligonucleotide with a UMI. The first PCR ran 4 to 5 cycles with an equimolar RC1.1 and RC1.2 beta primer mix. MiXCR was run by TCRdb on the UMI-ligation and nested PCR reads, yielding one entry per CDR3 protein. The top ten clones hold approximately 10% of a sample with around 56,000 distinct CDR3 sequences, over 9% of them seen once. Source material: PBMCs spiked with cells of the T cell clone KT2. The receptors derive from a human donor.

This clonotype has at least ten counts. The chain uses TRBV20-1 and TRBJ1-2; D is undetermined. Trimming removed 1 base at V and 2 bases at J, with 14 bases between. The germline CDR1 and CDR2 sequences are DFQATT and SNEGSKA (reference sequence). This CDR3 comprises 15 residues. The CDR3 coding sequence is TGCAGTGCTAGAGTTGCCCTCATGCCCAACTATGGCTACACCTTC. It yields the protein CSARVALMPNYGYTF.

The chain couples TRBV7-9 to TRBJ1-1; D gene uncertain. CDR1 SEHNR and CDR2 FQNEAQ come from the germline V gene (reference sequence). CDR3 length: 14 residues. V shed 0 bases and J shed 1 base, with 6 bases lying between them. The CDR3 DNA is TGTGCCAGCAGCTTAGCGGTGGCGAACACTGAAGCTTTCTTT. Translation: CASSLAVANTEAFF.

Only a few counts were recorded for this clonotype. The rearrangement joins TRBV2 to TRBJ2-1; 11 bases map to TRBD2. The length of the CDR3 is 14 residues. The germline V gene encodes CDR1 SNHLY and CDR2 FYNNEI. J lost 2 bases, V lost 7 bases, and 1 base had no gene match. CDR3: CASNSGGAYNEQFF. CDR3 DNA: TGTGCCAGCAATAGCGGGGGGGCCTACAATGAGCAGTTCTTC.

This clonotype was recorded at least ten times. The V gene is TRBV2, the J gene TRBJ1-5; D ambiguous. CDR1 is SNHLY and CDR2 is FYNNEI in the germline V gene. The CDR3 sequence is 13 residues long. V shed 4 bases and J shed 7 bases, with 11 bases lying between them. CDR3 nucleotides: TGTGCCAGCAGTGTAGGGATGGAACAGCCCCAGCATTTT. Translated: CASSVGMEQPQHF.

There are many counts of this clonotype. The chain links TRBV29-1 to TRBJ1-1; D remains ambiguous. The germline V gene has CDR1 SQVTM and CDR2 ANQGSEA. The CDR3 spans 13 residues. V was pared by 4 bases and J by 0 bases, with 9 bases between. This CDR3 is CSVVRLLNTEAFF. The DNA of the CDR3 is TGCAGCGTTGTCCGGCTTCTGAACACTGAAGCTTTCTTT.

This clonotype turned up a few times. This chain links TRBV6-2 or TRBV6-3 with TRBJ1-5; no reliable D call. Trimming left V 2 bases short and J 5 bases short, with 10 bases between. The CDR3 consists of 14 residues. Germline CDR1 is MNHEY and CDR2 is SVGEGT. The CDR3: CASSYTEIHQPQHF. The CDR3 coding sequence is TGTGCCAGCAGTTACACAGAGATACATCAGCCCCAGCATTTT.

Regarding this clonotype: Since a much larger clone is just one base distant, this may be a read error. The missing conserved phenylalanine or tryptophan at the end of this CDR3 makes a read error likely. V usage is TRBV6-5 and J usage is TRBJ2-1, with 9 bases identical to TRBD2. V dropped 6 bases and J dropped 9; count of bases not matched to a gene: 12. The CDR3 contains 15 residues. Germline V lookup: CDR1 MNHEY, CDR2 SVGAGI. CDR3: CASSAAGTSSTEQFL. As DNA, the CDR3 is TGTGCCAGCAGCGCCGCCGGGACTAGCTCTACTGAGCAGTTCCTC.